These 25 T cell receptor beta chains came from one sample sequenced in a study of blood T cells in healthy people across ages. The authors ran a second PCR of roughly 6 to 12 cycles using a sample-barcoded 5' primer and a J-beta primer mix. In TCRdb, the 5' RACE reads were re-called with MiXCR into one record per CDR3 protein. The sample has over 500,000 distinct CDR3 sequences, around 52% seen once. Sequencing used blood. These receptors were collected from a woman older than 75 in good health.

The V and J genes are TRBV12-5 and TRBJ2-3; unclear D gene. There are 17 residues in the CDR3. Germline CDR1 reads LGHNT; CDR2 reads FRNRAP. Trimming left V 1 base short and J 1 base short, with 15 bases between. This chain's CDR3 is CASGLGVAASGTDTQYF. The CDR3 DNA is TGTGCTAGTGGTTTGGGGGTGGCGGCGTCTGGCACAGATACGCAGTATTTT.

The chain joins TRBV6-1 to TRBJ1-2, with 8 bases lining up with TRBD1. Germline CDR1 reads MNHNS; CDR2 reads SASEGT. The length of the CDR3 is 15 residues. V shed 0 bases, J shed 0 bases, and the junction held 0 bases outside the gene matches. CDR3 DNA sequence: TGTGCCAGCAGTGAAGCACAGGGGGCTAACTATGGCTACACCTTC. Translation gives CASSEAQGANYGYTF.

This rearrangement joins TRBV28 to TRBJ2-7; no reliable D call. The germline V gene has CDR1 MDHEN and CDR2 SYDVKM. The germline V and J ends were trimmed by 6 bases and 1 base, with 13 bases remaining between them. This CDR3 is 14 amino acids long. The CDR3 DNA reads TGTGCCAGCAGCCTTCTCCAAGGGTCCTACGAGCAGTACTTC. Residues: CASSLLQGSYEQYF.

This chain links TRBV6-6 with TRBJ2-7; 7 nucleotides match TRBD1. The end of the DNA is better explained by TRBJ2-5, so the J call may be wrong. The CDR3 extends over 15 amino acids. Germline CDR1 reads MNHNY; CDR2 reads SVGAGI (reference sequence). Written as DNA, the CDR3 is TGTGCCAGCAGTTATACCGGGACAGCCCGGGAGACCCAGTACTTC. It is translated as CASSYTGTARETQYF.

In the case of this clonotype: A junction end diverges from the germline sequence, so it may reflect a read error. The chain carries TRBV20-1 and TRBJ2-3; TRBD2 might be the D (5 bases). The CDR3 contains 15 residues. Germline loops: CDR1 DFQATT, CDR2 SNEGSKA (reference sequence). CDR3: CSALEAVLATETQYF. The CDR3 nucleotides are TGCAGTGCCCTGGAAGCGGTCCTTGCCACAGAGACGCAGTATTTT.

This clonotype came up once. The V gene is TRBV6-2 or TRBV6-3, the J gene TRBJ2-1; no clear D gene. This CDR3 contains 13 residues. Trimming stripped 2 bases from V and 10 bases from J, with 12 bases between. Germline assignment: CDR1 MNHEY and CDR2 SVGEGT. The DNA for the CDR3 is TGTGCCAGCAGTTACCCACTCCTCCCAGAGCAGTTCTTC. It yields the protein CASSYPLLPEQFF.

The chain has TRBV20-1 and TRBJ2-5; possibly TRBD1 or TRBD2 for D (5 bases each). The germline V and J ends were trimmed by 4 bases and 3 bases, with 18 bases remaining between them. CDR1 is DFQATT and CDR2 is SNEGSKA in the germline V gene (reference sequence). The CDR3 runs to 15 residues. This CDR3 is CSATLVRGVEETQYF. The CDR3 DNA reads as TGCAGTGCTACATTGGTACGGGGCGTAGAAGAGACCCAGTACTTC.

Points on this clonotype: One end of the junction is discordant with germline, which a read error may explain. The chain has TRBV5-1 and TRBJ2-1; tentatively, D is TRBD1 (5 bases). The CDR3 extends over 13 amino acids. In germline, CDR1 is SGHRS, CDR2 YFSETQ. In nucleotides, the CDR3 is TGCGCCAACAGCCTCGACAGCTACAATGAGCAGTTCTTC. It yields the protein CANSLDSYNEQFF. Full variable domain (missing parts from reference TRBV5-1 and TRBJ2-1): KAGVTQTPRYLIKTRGQQVTLSCSPISGHRSVSWYQQTPGQGLQFLFEYFSETQRNKGNFPGRFSGRQFSNSRSEMNVSTLELGDSALYLCANSLDSYNEQFFGPGTRLTVL.

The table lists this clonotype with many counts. The CDR3 DNA reads TGTGCCAGCAGTTACTCCTACGGGACCAGTAGCACAGATACGCAGTATTTT. Translation: CASSYSYGTSSTDTQYF. The genes are TRBV6-5 and TRBJ2-3; D is possibly TRBD1 or TRBD2 (5 bases each). The germline V gene encodes CDR1 MNHEY and CDR2 SVGAGI. CDR3 size: 17 residues. V was trimmed by 0 bases and J by 0 bases, leaving 13 bases between them.

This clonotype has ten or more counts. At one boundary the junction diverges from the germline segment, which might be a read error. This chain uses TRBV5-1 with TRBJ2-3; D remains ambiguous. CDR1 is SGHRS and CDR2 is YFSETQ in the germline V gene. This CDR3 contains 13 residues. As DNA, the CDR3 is TGTGCCAGCAGCTCACCAGGCACAGATACGCAGTATTTT. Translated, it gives CASSSPGTDTQYF.

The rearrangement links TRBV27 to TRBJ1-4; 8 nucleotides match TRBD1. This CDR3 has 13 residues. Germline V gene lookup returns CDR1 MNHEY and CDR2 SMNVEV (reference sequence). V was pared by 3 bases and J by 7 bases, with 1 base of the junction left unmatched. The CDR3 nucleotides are TGTGCCAGCAGTTTTGGGACAGGTGAAAAACTGTTTTTT. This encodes CASSFGTGEKLFF.

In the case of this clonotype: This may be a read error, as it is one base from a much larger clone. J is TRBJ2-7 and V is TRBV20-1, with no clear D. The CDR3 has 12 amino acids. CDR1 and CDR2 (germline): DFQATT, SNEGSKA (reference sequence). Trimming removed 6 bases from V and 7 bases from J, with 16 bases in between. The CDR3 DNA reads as TGCAGTGCAAAGGATGGTTACAATGAGCAGTACTTC. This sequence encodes CSAKDGYNEQYF.

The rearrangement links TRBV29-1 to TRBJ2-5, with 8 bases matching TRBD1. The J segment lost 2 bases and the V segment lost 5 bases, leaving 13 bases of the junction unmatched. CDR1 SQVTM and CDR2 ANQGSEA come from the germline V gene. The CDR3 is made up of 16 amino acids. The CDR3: CSVSLSGTGGQETQYF. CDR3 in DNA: TGCAGCGTTAGTTTGTCCGGGACAGGAGGGCAAGAGACCCAGTACTTC.

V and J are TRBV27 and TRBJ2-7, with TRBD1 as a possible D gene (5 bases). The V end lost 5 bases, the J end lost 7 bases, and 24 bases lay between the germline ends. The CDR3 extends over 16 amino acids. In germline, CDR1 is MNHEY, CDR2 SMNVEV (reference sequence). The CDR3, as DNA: TGTGCCAGCAGTAAAAGCCGGCCAGGGCGATTGGGAGAGCAGTACTTC. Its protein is CASSKSRPGRLGEQYF.

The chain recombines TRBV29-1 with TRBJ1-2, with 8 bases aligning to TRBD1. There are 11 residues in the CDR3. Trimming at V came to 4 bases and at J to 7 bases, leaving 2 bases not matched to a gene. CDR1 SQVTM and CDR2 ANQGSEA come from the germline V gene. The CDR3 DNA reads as TGCAGCGTTGGAACAGGGGGTGGCTACACCTTC. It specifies CSVGTGGGYTF.

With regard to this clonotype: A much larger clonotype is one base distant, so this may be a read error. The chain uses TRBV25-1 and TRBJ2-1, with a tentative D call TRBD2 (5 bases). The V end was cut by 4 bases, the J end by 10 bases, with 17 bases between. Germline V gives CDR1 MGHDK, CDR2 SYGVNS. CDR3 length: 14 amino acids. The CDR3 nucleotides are TGTGCCAGCAGTGCCCCGGGAATCTCCTACGAGCAGTTCTTC. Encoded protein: CASSAPGISYEQFF.

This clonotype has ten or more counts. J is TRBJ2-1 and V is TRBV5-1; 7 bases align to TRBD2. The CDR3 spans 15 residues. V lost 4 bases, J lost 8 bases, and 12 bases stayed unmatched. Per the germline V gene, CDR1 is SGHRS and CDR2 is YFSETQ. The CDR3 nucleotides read TGCGCCAGCAGCGAACTAGCGAAAGGTTTCGATGAGCAGTTCTTC. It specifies CASSELAKGFDEQFF.

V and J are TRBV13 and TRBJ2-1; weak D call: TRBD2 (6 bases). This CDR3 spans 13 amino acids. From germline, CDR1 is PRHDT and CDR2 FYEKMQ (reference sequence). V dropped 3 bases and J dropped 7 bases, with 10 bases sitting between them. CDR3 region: CASSFRGFNEQFF. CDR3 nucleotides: TGTGCCAGCAGCTTTCGGGGGTTTAATGAGCAGTTCTTC.

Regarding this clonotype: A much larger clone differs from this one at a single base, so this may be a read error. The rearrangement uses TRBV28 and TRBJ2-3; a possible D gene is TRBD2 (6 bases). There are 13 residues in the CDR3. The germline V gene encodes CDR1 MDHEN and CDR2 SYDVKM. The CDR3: CASSGGSTDTPYF. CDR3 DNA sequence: TGTGCCAGCAGCGGGGGAAGCACAGATACGCCGTATTTT.

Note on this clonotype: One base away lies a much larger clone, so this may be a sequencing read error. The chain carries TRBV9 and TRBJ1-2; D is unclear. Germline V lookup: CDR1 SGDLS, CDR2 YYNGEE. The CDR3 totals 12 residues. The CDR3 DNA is TGTGCCAGCAGCAAAGAGAATTATGGCTGCACCTTC. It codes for CASSKENYGCTF.

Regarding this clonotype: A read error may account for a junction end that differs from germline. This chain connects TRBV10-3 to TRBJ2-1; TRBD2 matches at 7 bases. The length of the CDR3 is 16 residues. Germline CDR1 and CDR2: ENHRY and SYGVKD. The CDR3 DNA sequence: TGTGCCATCAGCAGACCAGCGGGATCCTCCCACAATGAGCAGTTCTTC. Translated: CAISRPAGSSHNEQFF.

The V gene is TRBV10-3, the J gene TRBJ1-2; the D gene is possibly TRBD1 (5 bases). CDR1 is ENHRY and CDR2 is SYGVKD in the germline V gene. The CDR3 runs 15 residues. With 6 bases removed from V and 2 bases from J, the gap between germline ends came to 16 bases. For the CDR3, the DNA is TGTGCCATCAGCGATTTGGGACGGGGGAACTATGGCTACACCTTC. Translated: CAISDLGRGNYGYTF.

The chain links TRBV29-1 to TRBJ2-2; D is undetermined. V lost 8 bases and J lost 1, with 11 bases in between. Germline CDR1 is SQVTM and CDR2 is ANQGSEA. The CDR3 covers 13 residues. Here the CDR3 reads CSSKAVNTGELFF. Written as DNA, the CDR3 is TGCAGCTCAAAGGCCGTGAACACCGGGGAGCTGTTTTTT.

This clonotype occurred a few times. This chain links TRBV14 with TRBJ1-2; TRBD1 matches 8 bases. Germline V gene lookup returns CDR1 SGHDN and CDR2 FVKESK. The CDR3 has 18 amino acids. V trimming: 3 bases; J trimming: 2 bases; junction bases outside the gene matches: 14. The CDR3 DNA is TGTGCCAGCAGCCATCTCAGAGGACAGGGACTAGGGAACTATGGCTACACCTTC. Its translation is CASSHLRGQGLGNYGYTF. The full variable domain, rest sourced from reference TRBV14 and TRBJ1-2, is EAGVTQFPSHSVIEKGQTVTLRCDPISGHDNLYWYRRVMGKEIKFLLHFVKESKQDESGMPNNRFLAERTGGTYSTLKVQPAELEDSGVYFCASSHLRGQGLGNYGYTFGSGTRLTVV.

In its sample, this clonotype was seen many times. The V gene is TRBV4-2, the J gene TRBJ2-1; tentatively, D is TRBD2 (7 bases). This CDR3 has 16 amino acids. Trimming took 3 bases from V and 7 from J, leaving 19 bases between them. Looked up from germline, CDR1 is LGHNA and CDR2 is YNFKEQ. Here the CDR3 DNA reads TGTGCCAGCAGCCAGGAAAGGGGGGGGAGCCTTAATGAGCAGTTCTTC. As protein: CASSQERGGSLNEQFF.